These 15 T cell receptor beta chains were all obtained from the same sample, sequenced in a study of T-cell memory formation after mild COVID-19. TCRdb reprocessed the 5' RACE reads via MiXCR and lists one record per CDR3 protein. The sample yields roughly 620,000 distinct CDR3 sequences, approximately 18% seen once. Source material: PBMCs or a T cell subset sorted from them (not recorded which). The receptors come from an adult woman who had mild COVID-19 (a few samples of this study predate the infection). Cell type and time point are not known.

In its sample, this clonotype was seen a few times. This rearrangement joins TRBV18 to TRBJ2-5; 7 bases are shared with TRBD1. The V and J ends lost 3 bases and 5 bases, in that order; junction bases with no gene match: 9. Germline loops: CDR1 KGHSH, CDR2 LQKENI. CDR3 length equals 15 residues. The CDR3 DNA reads as TGTGCCAGCTCACCCGCGTTAGGGACAGCGGAGACCCAGTACTTC. Amino acids: CASSPALGTAETQYF. The complete variable domain, with remaining parts taken from reference TRBV18 and TRBJ2-5, reads NAGVMQNPRHLVRRRGQEARLRCSPMKGHSHVYWYRQLPEEGLKFMVYLQKENIIDESGMPKERFSAEFPKEGPSILRIQQVVRGDSAAYFCASSPALGTAETQYFGPGTRLLVL.

The J gene is TRBJ1-1, the V gene TRBV12-3 or TRBV12-4; 7 bases match TRBD1. Germline trimming cut 3 bases from V and 3 bases from J; bases unmatched to any gene: 7. The CDR3 covers 15 residues. The DNA of the CDR3 is TGTGCCAGCAGTTTCGGGTTAGACAGGGACACTGAAGCTTTCTTT. Its translation: CASSFGLDRDTEAFF.

The rearrangement uses TRBV5-5 and TRBJ1-1; TRBD1 aligns across 7 bases. CDR3 length equals 16 residues. Germline V lookup: CDR1 SGHKS, CDR2 YYEKEE (reference sequence). V gave up 4 bases and J gave up 0 bases; unmatched junction bases: 9. CDR3 region: CASSQAGQLMNTEAFF. The CDR3 DNA is TGTGCCAGCAGCCAGGCGGGACAGCTCATGAACACTGAAGCTTTCTTT.

The CDR3 DNA follows: TGCAGTGCTACGACAACCGGGACAGCGAATTCACCCCTCCACTTT. Its protein is CSATTTGTANSPLHF. The chain uses TRBV20-1 and TRBJ1-6; 7 bases map to TRBD1. With V trimmed by 4 bases and J by 7 bases, 10 bases remained unmatched. The germline gives CDR1 DFQATT, CDR2 SNEGSKA (reference sequence). The CDR3 sequence is 15 residues long.

This clonotype was observed a handful of times. V and J are TRBV10-3 and TRBJ2-1; TRBD2 matches 8 bases. CDR1 ENHRY and CDR2 SYGVKD come from the germline V gene. The CDR3 runs 16 residues. V dropped 0 bases and J dropped 2; count of bases not matched to a gene: 3. CDR3 sequence reads: CAISESTGLAYNEQFF. In nucleotides, the CDR3 is TGTGCCATCAGTGAGTCGACGGGACTAGCCTACAATGAGCAGTTCTTC.

The V call is TRBV7-9, the J call TRBJ2-3, with D perhaps TRBD1 (6 bases). Germline CDR1 SEHNR, CDR2 FQNEAQ (reference sequence). This CDR3 comprises 16 residues. V shed 5 bases and J shed 0 bases, with 15 bases lying between them. CDR3 nucleotides: TGTGCCAGCAGCACTGTCCGGGACAAAAGCACAGATACGCAGTATTTT. Its protein is CASSTVRDKSTDTQYF.

This clonotype was picked up a small number of times. A read error may account for a junction end that differs from germline. The V call is TRBV24-1, the J call TRBJ1-2; weak D call: TRBD1 (6 bases). The CDR3 contains 16 residues. The germline gives CDR1 KGHDR, CDR2 SFDVKD. In DNA form, the CDR3 reads TGTGCCATCAGTCCGCCCACAACAGGGAGGAACTATGGCTACACCTTC. It is translated as CAISPPTTGRNYGYTF.

This clonotype has more than one count but fewer than ten. The chain links TRBV7-2 to TRBJ2-1, with a possible D match to TRBD2 (6 bases). Looked up from germline, CDR1 is SGHTA and CDR2 is FQGNSA. This CDR3 spans 15 amino acids. Trimming stripped 2 bases from V and 9 bases from J, with 17 bases between. This chain's CDR3 is CASSLMGVGGGEQFF. The CDR3, as DNA: TGTGCCAGCAGCTTAATGGGAGTGGGGGGTGGTGAGCAGTTCTTC.

This clonotype was observed a few times. The chain joins TRBV12-3 or TRBV12-4 to TRBJ2-2; 10 bases match TRBD2. The CDR3 has 16 residues. V shed 4 bases and J 4 bases; nucleotides not matched to a gene: 6. DNA of the CDR3: TGTGCCAGCAGTTCAAAAAGCGGGGGGGCCACCGGGGAGCTGTTTTTT. Translating it yields CASSSKSGGATGELFF.

This clonotype has a count of ten or more. The J gene is TRBJ2-7, the V gene TRBV6-2 or TRBV6-3; 7 bases match TRBD2. This CDR3 spans 17 amino acids. The trim removed 0 bases at V and 0 bases at J, leaving 8 bases unmatched. From germline, CDR1 is MNHEY and CDR2 SVGEGT. The CDR3 DNA follows: TGTGCCAGCAGTTACTCCTACCAGCGGGGCCACTCCTACGAGCAGTACTTC. This gives the protein CASSYSYQRGHSYEQYF.

The chain links TRBV4-3 to TRBJ2-5; D possibly corresponds to TRBD2 (5 bases). CDR1 is LGHNA, CDR2 YSLEER, per germline. CDR3 length: 17 amino acids. Between the trimmed V and J ends, which lost 4 bases and 5 bases, there was a span of 23 bases. The CDR3 region is CASSPTEPILAYETQYF. For the CDR3, the DNA is TGCGCCAGCAGCCCGACCGAGCCGATTCTAGCTTACGAGACCCAGTACTTC.

This rearrangement joins TRBV4-2 to TRBJ2-3, with 7 bases lining up with TRBD2. This CDR3 spans 18 amino acids. Germline V gives CDR1 LGHNA, CDR2 YNFKEQ. J was trimmed by 2 bases and V by 4 bases; bases with no gene match: 15. This chain's CDR3 is CASSPWGGSSGPTDTQYF. The CDR3, as DNA: TGTGCCAGCAGCCCCTGGGGGGGTAGTAGCGGCCCCACAGATACGCAGTATTTT.

This clonotype was seen a few times. The rearrangement uses TRBV7-8 and TRBJ2-4; TRBD2 might be the D (6 bases). V was clipped by 3 bases and J by 6 bases, with 15 bases between them. Per the germline V gene, CDR1 is SGHVS and CDR2 is FQNEAQ. CDR3 length: 15 amino acids. CDR3: CASSLRDLTRNIQYF. CDR3 in DNA: TGTGCCAGCAGCTTGCGGGACCTTACTAGAAACATTCAGTACTTC.

This clonotype occurred a few times. The chain joins TRBV12-3 or TRBV12-4 to TRBJ1-5, with 7 bases matching TRBD1. With V trimmed by 6 bases and J by 4 bases, 9 bases remained unmatched. The CDR3 length is 15 residues. The CDR3 nucleotides are TGTGCCAGCAGCGAAGGGTCCAGGGGGAATCAGCCCCAGCATTTT. Encoded protein: CASSEGSRGNQPQHF.

This clonotype appeared a few times. V gene TRBV5-6 combines with J gene TRBJ2-7; 10 positions agree with TRBD2. CDR1 SGHDT and CDR2 YYEEEE come from the germline V gene. After removal of 7 bases from V and 5 bases from J, the junction contained 12 bases not matched to a gene. There are 15 residues in the CDR3. The CDR3 loop is CASSYPSGSFHEQYF. For the CDR3, the DNA is TGTGCCAGCTCCTACCCTAGCGGGAGTTTCCACGAGCAGTACTTC.